This T cell receptor beta chain originates from a study of blood T cell repertoires in COVID-19 (dated by TCRdb to about 2020). Study-wide context: The collaborator samples originated in the United States, Italy and Spain and spanned the acute and convalescent phases of COVID-19. The prospective study material was composed of cDNA or gDNA derived from T cells, B-cell-depleted T cells, or PBMCs. The dataset comprised deeply sampled blood TCRbeta repertoires from subjects exposed to, actively infected with, or recovered from COVID-19. A freely available public database, intended as a resource for researchers studying the immune response to SARS-CoV-2, is where the repertoires were released. The samples were drawn from two sources: the first 160 participants of the ongoing ImmuneRACE study, and some 1,300 subjects contributed by 6 global collaborators. The sample metadata nearly always contained a de-identified subject ID, COVID-19 status, age in years and sex. HLA class I and class II types, where available, came from metadata supplied by the sample provider rather than from assay-based typing.

With respect to this clone: Its recognized antigen is unknown. Base qualities were left out, and no much larger clone turns up one base away.

TCRbeta CDR3 regions were amplified from genomic DNA using the immunoSEQ Assay, a bias-controlled multiplex PCR. In the source study's methods: The number of nucleated cells in each sample was estimated by amplification of reference gene primers within the assay. To quantify the absolute abundance of each unique TCRbeta CDR3 rearrangement, sequence reads were collapsed and filtered. Productive Simpson clonality was computed per sample as the square root of Simpson's diversity index over productive rearrangements. In its TCRdb copy, this immuneACCESS table keeps in-frame sequences only and misses some clones. Where compared with another copy, unresolved V genes explain less than half of these, and the others have no known cause. The V and J calls and clone size were taken over from that table, and D and trimming were inferred from the DNA. Counted in this sample were fewer than 350,000 clones; more than 70% of them appeared once. The ten largest clones add up to around 4% of the sample.

Results the study describes overall, beyond this receptor: How much clinical and demographic metadata was included differed by source and by participant, and the metadata was provided uncurated.

One collaborating source in Seattle enrolled patients while the patients were actively infected and followed the patients over time throughout the course of disease. The collaborating institutions used their own protocols to collect whole blood in K2EDTA tubes. For TCRbeta analysis, collaborator samples were shipped as frozen whole blood, as isolated PBMCs, or as DNA extracted from either sample type. The specimen sequenced was peripheral blood. The receptor's source is a woman aged 55 to 70 with COVID-19, enrolled during active disease.

The nucleotides read TGTGCCAGCAGCCGAGAGGTTATGAACACCGGGGAGCTGTTTTTT. It translates to CASSREVMNTGELFF. The chain is encoded by TRBV7-3 joined to TRBJ2-2, with the D gene uncertain. Spanning cysteine to phenylalanine, the CDR3 consists of 15 amino acids. Just CDR3 DNA is preserved here, 45 bases in frame from base 1. Trimming removed 5 bases from V and 1 base from J, leaving 11 bases between the germline ends. The CDR1 and CDR2 encoded by the germline V gene are SGHTA and FQGTGA.